Listed here are 25 T cell receptor beta chains from one sample, sequenced in a study of cytomegalovirus exposure and HLA in healthy donors. The PCR contained 60 Vbeta and 13 Jbeta primers. This table comes from immunoSEQ multiplex PCR, and its TCRdb copy is limited to in-frame clones, with some not included. The sample carries fewer than 200,000 clones, about 82% recorded once. The sequencing input was PBMCs. Every receptor here comes from a woman aged 18-29 years in good health and CMV-seronegative.

This clone was seen a handful of times. The J gene is TRBJ2-3, the V gene TRBV5-6; tentative D call: TRBD1 (6 bases). The CDR3 is 15 amino acids. V was pared by 2 bases and J by 1 base, with 11 bases between. CDR1 and CDR2 from the germline V gene are SGHDT and YYEEEE. CDR3 sequence reads: CASSFRGGRTDTQYF. DNA for the CDR3: TGTGCCAGCAGCTTTCGAGGGGGACGCACAGATACGCAGTATTTT.

This chain's CDR3 is CASSVDGTGHQPQHF. The CDR3 DNA follows: TGTGCCAGCAGCGTAGATGGGACAGGACATCAGCCCCAGCATTTT. This sequence joins TRBV9 and TRBJ1-5; 8 nucleotides agree with TRBD1. The CDR3 contains 15 residues. CDR1 SGDLS and CDR2 YYNGEE come from the germline V gene. V dropped 0 bases and J dropped 5; count of bases not matched to a gene: 4.

The chain joins TRBV19 to TRBJ2-2; 8 bases line up with TRBD1. V dropped 7 bases and J dropped 6; count of bases not matched to a gene: 7. Germline CDR1 and CDR2: LNHDA and SQIVND (reference sequence). The CDR3 covers 14 residues. The CDR3 DNA sequence: TGTGCCAGTACCTGGACAGGGTTTCCCGGGGAGCTGTTTTTT. Protein: CASTWTGFPGELFF. Combining the CDR3 with reference TRBV19 and TRBJ2-2 gives the whole variable domain DGGITQSPKYLFRKEGQNVTLSCEQNLNHDAMYWYRQDPGQGLRLIYYSQIVNDFQKGDIAEGYSVSREKKESFPLTVTSAQKNPTAFYLCASTWTGFPGELFFGEGSRLTVL.

This sequence joins TRBV28 and TRBJ2-7; 7 bases fit TRBD1. The CDR3 length is 14 residues. CDR1 and CDR2 (germline): MDHEN, SYDVKM. The V and J ends lost 3 bases and 3 bases, in that order; junction bases with no gene match: 5. The CDR3 DNA sequence: TGTGCCAGCAGTTTGGCGACAGGGCGCTACGAGCAGTACTTC. Residues: CASSLATGRYEQYF.

The chain combines TRBV13 with TRBJ1-4; D gene unclear. Germline-derived CDR1 and CDR2 are PRHDT and FYEKMQ (reference sequence). V shed 2 bases and J shed 3 bases, with 13 bases lying between them. The CDR3 sequence is 16 residues long. As DNA, the CDR3 is TGTGCCAGCAGCTTAAAACGGGGAGAGGCTAATGAAAAACTGTTTTTT. It is translated as CASSLKRGEANEKLFF.

The chain employs TRBV28 and TRBJ2-6; D remains unclear. Germline values: CDR1 MDHEN, CDR2 SYDVKM. This CDR3 has 14 residues. V lost 5 bases to trimming and J lost 1 base, with 6 bases between them. CDR3 amino acids: CASSRPSGANVLTF. DNA of the CDR3: TGTGCCAGCAGTCGTCCTTCTGGGGCCAACGTCCTGACTTTC.

The J gene is TRBJ1-6, the V gene TRBV7-8; 8 bases map to TRBD1. Per germline, CDR1 SGHVS and CDR2 FQNEAQ. CDR3 size: 18 residues. The V segment lost 3 bases and the J segment 1 base; nucleotides outside the gene matches: 8. The CDR3 nucleotides are TGTGCCAGCAGCTTGGGCAGGGGGCATCGGTCCTATAATTCACCCCTCCACTTT. Protein sequence: CASSLGRGHRSYNSPLHF.

This clone was counted a few times. V usage is TRBV6-4 and J usage is TRBJ2-2; D is ambiguous. Germline assignment: CDR1 MRHNA and CDR2 SNTAGT. V lost 2 bases and J lost 2, with 3 bases in between. CDR3 length: 13 residues. Written as DNA, the CDR3 is TGTGCCAGCAGTGACACTAACACCGGGGAGCTGTTTTTT. Amino acids: CASSDTNTGELFF.

About this clone: The identical CDR3 is also encoded by other nucleotide sequences in the sample. The chain uses TRBV6-5 and TRBJ2-3, with 8 positions matching TRBD2. Looked up from germline, CDR1 is MNHEY and CDR2 is SVGAGI. V gave up 6 bases and J gave up 6 bases; unmatched junction bases: 8. This CDR3 is 14 amino acids long. Written as DNA, the CDR3 is TGTGCCAGCAGCCTCGGACTAGCCGGGGATACGCAGTATTTT. It translates to CASSLGLAGDTQYF.

The chain employs TRBV6-1 and TRBJ1-3; maybe TRBD1 (6 bases). Germline CDR1 MNHNS, CDR2 SASEGT. CDR3 size: 14 residues. V shed 8 bases and J shed 1 base, with 12 bases lying between them. In nucleotides, the CDR3 is TGTGCCAGCTACCTAGGGGGTTCTGGAAACACCATATATTTT. This gives the protein CASYLGGSGNTIYF.

The V gene is TRBV5-6, the J gene TRBJ2-3; TRBD2 matches 9 bases. CDR1 and CDR2 (germline): SGHDT, YYEEEE. This CDR3 is built from 17 residues. The ends lost 0 bases at V and 6 bases at J; junction bases unmatched: 11. CDR3 nucleotide sequence: TGTGCCAGCAGCTTGGGACGAGCGGGAGGCCTTACGGATACGCAGTATTTT. It codes for CASSLGRAGGLTDTQYF. Variable domain in full (rest from reference TRBV5-6 and TRBJ2-3): DAGVTQSPTHLIKTRGQQVTLRCSPKSGHDTVSWYQQALGQGPQFIFQYYEEEERQRGNFPDRFSGHQFPNYSSELNVNALLLGDSALYLCASSLGRAGGLTDTQYFGPGTRLTVL.

This clone was found a few times. CDR3 nucleotides: TGCGCCAGCAGCCTAGGGACAGAAGAGACCCAGTACTTC. Translating gives CASSLGTEETQYF. The genes are TRBV5-1 and TRBJ2-5; 7 bases match TRBD1. Germline loops: CDR1 SGHRS, CDR2 YFSETQ. The CDR3 has 13 amino acids. Trimming at V came to 4 bases and at J to 3 bases, leaving 3 bases not matched to a gene.

Comment on this clone: The junction does not match germline at one end; this may be a read error. CDR3 sequence (DNA): TGCGCCAGCAGCCAAGAATCCGGACAGGGGGGAAACGAGCAGTACTTC. Its translation: CASSQESGQGGNEQYF. The chain joins TRBV5-4 to TRBJ2-7; 10 bases agree with TRBD1. The CDR3 is 16 amino acids. The germline gives CDR1 SGHNT, CDR2 YYREEE (reference sequence). Combining the CDR3 with reference TRBV5-4 and TRBJ2-7 gives the whole variable domain ETGVTQSPTHLIKTRGQQVTLRCSSQSGHNTVSWYQQALGQGPQFIFQYYREEENGRGNFPPRFSGLQFPNYSSELNVNALELDDSALYLCASSQESGQGGNEQYFGPGTRLTVT.

The V gene is TRBV7-9, the J gene TRBJ2-2, with D maybe TRBD1 (6 bases). The CDR3 sequence is 16 residues long. The V gene lost 3 bases and the J gene lost 7 bases, with 18 bases spanning the gap. CDR1 SEHNR and CDR2 FQNEAQ come from the germline V gene (reference sequence). This chain's CDR3 is CASSFPTGNYVGELFF. For the CDR3, the DNA is TGTGCCAGCAGCTTTCCGACAGGAAATTATGTCGGGGAGCTGTTTTTT.

This chain connects TRBV29-1 to TRBJ2-3; TRBD2 agrees at 8 bases. Germline trimming cut 5 bases from V and 1 base from J; bases unmatched to any gene: 5. There are 14 residues in the CDR3. Germline CDR1 SQVTM, CDR2 ANQGSEA. This chain's CDR3 is CSVMRGVGTDTQYF. CDR3 DNA sequence: TGCAGCGTTATGCGGGGGGTGGGCACAGATACGCAGTATTTT.

The J gene is TRBJ2-7, the V gene TRBV6-1; TRBD2 matches at 7 bases. The CDR3 loop spans 10 amino acids. The ends lost 3 bases at V and 11 bases at J; junction bases unmatched: 1. The germline V gene has CDR1 MNHNS and CDR2 SASEGT. CDR3 in amino acids: CASSDGREYF. In DNA, the CDR3 is TGTGCCAGCAGTGATGGGAGGGAGTACTTC.

The chain recombines TRBV14 with TRBJ1-1; unclear D gene. Germline assignment: CDR1 SGHDN and CDR2 FVKESK. V shed 0 bases and J shed 4 bases, with 6 bases lying between them. This CDR3 has 13 residues. In DNA, the CDR3 is TGTGCCAGCAGCCAAGATAGCCGCACTGAAGCTTTCTTT. Translating it yields CASSQDSRTEAFF. Looking up the rest from reference TRBV14 and TRBJ1-1 gives the full variable domain: EAGVTQFPSHSVIEKGQTVTLRCDPISGHDNLYWYRRVMGKEIKFLLHFVKESKQDESGMPNNRFLAERTGGTYSTLKVQPAELEDSGVYFCASSQDSRTEAFFGQGTRLTVV.

The rearrangement links TRBV28 to TRBJ2-7; 9 bases agree with TRBD2. The germline V gene has CDR1 MDHEN and CDR2 SYDVKM. This CDR3 spans 15 amino acids. The V segment lost 3 bases and the J segment 0 bases; nucleotides outside the gene matches: 3. Here the CDR3 reads CASSFRSGSSYEQYF. CDR3 nucleotide sequence: TGTGCCAGCAGTTTTCGTAGCGGGAGCTCCTACGAGCAGTACTTC.

The chain recombines TRBV28 with TRBJ2-1; D may be TRBD1 (5 bases). The V end was cut by 6 bases, the J end by 14 bases, with 14 bases between. Germline values: CDR1 MDHEN, CDR2 SYDVKM. This CDR3 has 11 amino acids. The DNA for the CDR3 is TGTGCCAGCAGGACAGACGGGTTGGAGTTCTTC. Amino acids: CASRTDGLEFF.

The rearrangement links TRBV30 to TRBJ1-2, with TRBD1 as a possible D gene (6 bases). Germline V gene data show CDR1 as GTSNPN and CDR2 as SVGIG (reference sequence). The CDR3 length is 12 residues. Trimming left V 0 bases short and J 4 bases short, with 6 bases between. The CDR3 bases are TGTGCCTGGAGTGTACAGGGCTATGGCTACACCTTC. It encodes CAWSVQGYGYTF.

The chain employs TRBV7-2 and TRBJ2-5; 10 bases map to TRBD2. V shed 4 bases and J 5 bases; nucleotides not matched to a gene: 7. Germline values: CDR1 SGHTA, CDR2 FQGNSA. The length of the CDR3 is 15 residues. The CDR3 reads CASSSQAGGLETQYF. CDR3 nucleotides: TGTGCCAGCAGCTCTCAAGCGGGAGGGCTGGAGACCCAGTACTTC. Together with reference TRBV7-2 and TRBJ2-5, the CDR3 gives the full variable domain: GAGVSQSPSNKVTEKGKDVELRCDPISGHTALYWYRQSLGQGLEFLIYFQGNSAPDKSGLPSDRFSAERTGGSVSTLTIQRTQQEDSAVYLCASSSQAGGLETQYFGPGTRLLVL.

This chain links TRBV2 with TRBJ2-5; TRBD2 aligns across 12 bases. V lost 7 bases and J lost 6; bases outside the gene matches: 15. The CDR3 sequence is 17 residues long. The germline V gene encodes CDR1 SNHLY and CDR2 FYNNEI. The CDR3 DNA is TGTGCCAGCAAACCGGGACTAGCGGGCCCCTTAGGAAAGACCCAGTACTTC. This codes for CASKPGLAGPLGKTQYF.

This clone was detected once. The chain is built from TRBV4-2 and TRBJ2-7, with 11 nucleotides matching TRBD1. Per germline, CDR1 LGHNA and CDR2 YNFKEQ. CDR3 length: 15 residues. Germline trimming cut 0 bases from V and 6 bases from J; bases unmatched to any gene: 4. CDR3 sequence reads: CASSQEGTGGGEQYF. The CDR3 DNA follows: TGTGCCAGCAGCCAAGAGGGGACAGGGGGTGGCGAGCAGTACTTC.

CDR3 sequence reads: CASSQPPLEEAFF. The DNA for the CDR3 is TGTGCCAGCAGCCAACCCCCCCTCGAGGAGGCTTTCTTT. The chain links TRBV7-9 to TRBJ1-1; D not resolved. V lost 5 bases and J lost 11, with 18 bases in between. This CDR3 has 13 residues. Germline lookup yields CDR1 SEHNR and CDR2 FQNEAQ (reference sequence).

The chain links TRBV27 to TRBJ1-4, with a weak D call TRBD1 (6 bases). Per the germline V gene, CDR1 is MNHEY and CDR2 is SMNVEV (reference sequence). With 6 bases removed from V and 10 bases from J, the gap between germline ends came to 18 bases. This CDR3 is built from 14 residues. In DNA, the CDR3 is TGTGCCAGCAGGCCTCAGGGGAGGGAGGGAAAACTGTTTTTT. Translation gives CASRPQGREGKLFF.